This T cell receptor (beta chain) was sequenced in a study of cytomegalovirus exposure and HLA in healthy donors. Amplification used 60 Vbeta primers and 13 Jbeta primers. Generated by immunoSEQ multiplex PCR, the TCRdb table keeps only in-frame clones and is missing some. Its clone listing holds 70,000 or so clones. The V segment lost 0 bases and the J segment 11 bases; nucleotides outside the gene matches: 7. Germline lookup yields CDR1 SGHRS and CDR2 YFSETQ. There are 15 residues in the CDR3. The sample was PBMCs. This receptor was obtained from a female donor in good health and CMV-seropositive. The chain joins TRBV5-1 to TRBJ1-6; 8 nucleotides align to TRBD1. The CDR3 region has the DNA TGCGCCAGCAGCTTGGATCAGGGGGCTCTCGCACCCCTCCACTTT. It encodes CASSLDQGALAPLHF.